This TCR beta chain is from a study of blood T cell repertoires in COVID-19. Study as a whole: Specimens from acute and convalescent COVID-19 originated in the United States, Italy and Spain.

Sequenced by immunoSEQ multiplex PCR; TCRdb stores in-frame clones only, minus some. In the table there are tens of thousands of clones, around 88% of which are singletons. CDR1 is SGHRS, CDR2 YFSETQ, per germline. CDR3 length: 15 residues. Trimming pared 0 bases from V and 2 bases from J, leaving 11 bases between. This chain uses TRBV5-1 with TRBJ2-5, with no clear D. The sequenced material came from peripheral blood. The source is a human donor in a cohort sampled during active COVID-19. The CDR3: CASSLGAWQQETQYF. CDR3 bases: TGCGCCAGCAGCTTGGGGGCCTGGCAGCAAGAGACCCAGTACTTC.